The text below deals with one T cell receptor beta chain. CDR3 length: 15 amino acids. Looked up from germline, CDR1 is MNHEY and CDR2 is SMNVEV (reference sequence). V lost 5 bases and J 5 bases, leaving 16 bases between the germline ends. The data derive from a study of CD8 T cells in Susac syndrome. When the RNA was reverse transcribed, random hexamers were used with an input of roughly 0.5 to 1 ug. TCRdb re-analysed the immunoSEQ multiplex PCR reads in MiXCR, keeping a single row per CDR3 protein. This repertoire shows roughly 200,000 distinct CDR3 sequences, around 93% found once; its top ten account for 0.1%.

This TCR derives from a human donor in good health. The chain links TRBV27 to TRBJ1-5; tentative D call: TRBD1 (5 bases). Sequenced: CD4+ T cells from PBMCs. For the CDR3, the DNA is TGTGCCAGCAGTCCCGAAGGGGTCCGATATCAGCCCCAGCATTTT. Encoded protein: CASSPEGVRYQPQHF.